This T cell receptor (beta chain) was recorded in a study of control samples from healthy donors and cancer patients. V was pared by 7 bases and J by 0 bases, with 13 bases between. The germline gives CDR1 SGHKS, CDR2 YYEKEE (reference sequence). The CDR3 contains 15 residues. The data were produced by immunoSEQ multiplex PCR, yet TCRdb's version contains in-frame clones alone and is incomplete. The sample contains some 22,000 clones, around four fifths of which appear only once. This rearrangement joins TRBV5-5 to TRBJ1-4; possible D gene TRBD1, 5 bases. The TCR was taken from a man between 60 and 75 years old with colorectal cancer. Input material: PBMCs. Written as DNA, the CDR3 is TGTGCCAGCCGCCGCGGGGGGGCAACTAATGAAAAACTGTTTTTT. Protein sequence: CASRRGGATNEKLFF.